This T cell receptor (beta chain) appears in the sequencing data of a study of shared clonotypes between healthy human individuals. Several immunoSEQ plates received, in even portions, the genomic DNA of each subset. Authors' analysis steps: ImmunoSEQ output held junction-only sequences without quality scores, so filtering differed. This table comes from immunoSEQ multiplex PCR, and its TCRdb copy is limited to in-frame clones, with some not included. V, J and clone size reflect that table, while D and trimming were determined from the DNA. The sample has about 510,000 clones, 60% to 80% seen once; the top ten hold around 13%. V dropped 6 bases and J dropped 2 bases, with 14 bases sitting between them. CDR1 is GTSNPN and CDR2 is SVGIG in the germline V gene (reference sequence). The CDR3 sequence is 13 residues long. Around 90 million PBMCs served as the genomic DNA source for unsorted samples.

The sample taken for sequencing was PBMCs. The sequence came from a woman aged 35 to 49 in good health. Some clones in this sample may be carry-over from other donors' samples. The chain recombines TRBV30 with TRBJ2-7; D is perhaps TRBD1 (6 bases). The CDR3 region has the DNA TGTGCCTGCAACCCAGGACAGACCTACGAGCAGTACTTC. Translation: CACNPGQTYEQYF.